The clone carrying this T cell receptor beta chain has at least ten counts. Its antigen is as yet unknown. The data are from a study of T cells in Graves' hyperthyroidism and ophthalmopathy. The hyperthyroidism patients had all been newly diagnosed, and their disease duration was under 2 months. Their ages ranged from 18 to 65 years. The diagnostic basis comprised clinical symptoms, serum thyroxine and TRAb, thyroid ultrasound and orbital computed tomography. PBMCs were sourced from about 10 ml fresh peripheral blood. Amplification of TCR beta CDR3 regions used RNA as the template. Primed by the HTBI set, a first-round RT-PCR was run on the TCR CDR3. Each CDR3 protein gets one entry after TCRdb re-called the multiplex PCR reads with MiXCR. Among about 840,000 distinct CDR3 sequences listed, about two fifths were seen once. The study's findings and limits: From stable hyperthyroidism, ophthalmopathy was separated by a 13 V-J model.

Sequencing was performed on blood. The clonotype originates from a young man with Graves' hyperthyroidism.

CDR3 in amino acids: CASSLLGGNEQYF. The CDR3 DNA sequence: TGTGCCAGCAGCTTATTAGGAGGGAACGAGCAGTACTTC. This chain uses TRBV7-9 with TRBJ2-7, with D possibly matching TRBD2 (6 bases). CDR1 and CDR2 from the germline V gene are SEHNR and FQNEAQ (reference sequence). The CDR3 is made up of 13 amino acids. Trimming stripped 2 bases from V and 5 bases from J, with 10 bases between.